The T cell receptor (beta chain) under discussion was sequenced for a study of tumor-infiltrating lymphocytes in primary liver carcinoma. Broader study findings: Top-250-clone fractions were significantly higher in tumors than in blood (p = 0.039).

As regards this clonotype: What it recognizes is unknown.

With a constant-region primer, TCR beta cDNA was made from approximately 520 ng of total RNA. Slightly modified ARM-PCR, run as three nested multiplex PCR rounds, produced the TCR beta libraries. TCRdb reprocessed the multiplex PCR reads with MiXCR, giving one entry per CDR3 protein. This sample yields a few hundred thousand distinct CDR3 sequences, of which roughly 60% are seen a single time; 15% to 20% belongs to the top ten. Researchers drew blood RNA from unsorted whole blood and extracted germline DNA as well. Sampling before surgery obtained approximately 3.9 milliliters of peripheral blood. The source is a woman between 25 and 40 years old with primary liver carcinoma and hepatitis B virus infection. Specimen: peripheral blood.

CDR3 DNA: TGTGCCAGCAGCCAATTAGGGGGCGGAGAGCAGTACTTC. The encoded protein is CASSQLGGGEQYF. The chain links TRBV14 to TRBJ2-7, with 7 bases aligning to TRBD1. V was clipped by 2 bases and J by 7 bases; unmatched bases: 5. The CDR3 is 13 residues long. Germline CDR1 reads SGHDN; CDR2 reads FVKESK. The variable domain in full, with the rest retrieved from reference TRBV14 and TRBJ2-7, is EAGVTQFPSHSVIEKGQTVTLRCDPISGHDNLYWYRRVMGKEIKFLLHFVKESKQDESGMPNNRFLAERTGGTYSTLKVQPAELEDSGVYFCASSQLGGGEQYFGPGTRLTVT.